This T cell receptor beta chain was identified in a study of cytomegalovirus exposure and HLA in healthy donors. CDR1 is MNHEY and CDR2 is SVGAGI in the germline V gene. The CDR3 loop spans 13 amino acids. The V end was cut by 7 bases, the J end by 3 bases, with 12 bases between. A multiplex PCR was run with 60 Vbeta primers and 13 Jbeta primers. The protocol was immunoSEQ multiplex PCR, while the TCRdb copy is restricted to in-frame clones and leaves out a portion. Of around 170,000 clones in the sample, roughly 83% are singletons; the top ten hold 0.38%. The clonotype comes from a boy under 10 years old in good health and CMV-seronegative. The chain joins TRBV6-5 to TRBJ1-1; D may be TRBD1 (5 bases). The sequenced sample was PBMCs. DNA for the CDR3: TGTGCCAGCAAAAAAATAGGGGACACTGAAGCTTTCTTT. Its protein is CASKKIGDTEAFF.